The following is a TCR beta chain sequence with its context. Sequence at one end of the junction differs from germline and may be a read error. This specimen belongs to a study of T cell responses to AZD1222 COVID-19 vaccine. The data were produced by immunoSEQ multiplex PCR, yet TCRdb's version contains in-frame clones alone and is incomplete. The sample has roughly 120,000 clones, around 85% seen once. The sequence was obtained from an adult in good health. The sequencing used peripheral blood, collected on day 0 of AZD1222 vaccination.

The CDR3, as DNA: TGCGCCAGCAGCCTCCGGACTAGCGGGAGTTGGGACTTC. Encoded protein: CASSLRTSGSWDF. The chain recombines TRBV5-1 with TRBJ2-5, with 13 bases that match TRBD2. This CDR3 has 13 residues. Germline V gene sequence: CDR1 SGHRS, CDR2 YFSETQ. Filled out from reference TRBV5-1 and TRBJ2-5, the complete variable domain reads KAGVTQTPRYLIKTRGQQVTLSCSPISGHRSVSWYQQTPGQGLQFLFEYFSETQRNKGNFPGRFSGRQFSNSRSEMNVSTLELGDSALYLCASSLRTSGSWDFGPGTRLLVL.